The source of this TCR beta chain is a study of T cells in tumors after PD-1 blockade. About the research overall: Patients had no prior checkpoint blockade, systemic immunosuppressants, or anti-cancer therapy within 4 weeks.

Some clones are missing from TCRdb's copy, which holds only in-frame ones; the method was immunoSEQ multiplex PCR. The sample consists of about 14,000 clones, about 82% of them appearing once. The CDR3 totals 17 residues. Trimming removed 5 bases from V and 1 base from J; junction bases left unmatched: 11. CDR1 and CDR2 (germline): MDHEN, SYDVKM. The sample here was PBMCs, taken after anti-PD-1 treatment. The chain combines TRBV28 with TRBJ1-5, with 7 positions matching TRBD1. This sequence was found in a human donor with basal cell carcinoma. CDR3 DNA: TGTGCCAGCAGTAAAAGACAGGGAGGTTTCAGCAATCAGCCCCAGCATTTT. It translates to CASSKRQGGFSNQPQHF. Filled out from reference TRBV28 and TRBJ1-5, the complete variable domain reads DVKVTQSSRYLVKRTGEKVFLECVQDMDHENMFWYRQDPGLGLRLIYFSYDVKMKEKGDIPEGYSVSREKKERFSLILESASTNQTSMYLCASSKRQGGFSNQPQHFGDGTRLSIL.